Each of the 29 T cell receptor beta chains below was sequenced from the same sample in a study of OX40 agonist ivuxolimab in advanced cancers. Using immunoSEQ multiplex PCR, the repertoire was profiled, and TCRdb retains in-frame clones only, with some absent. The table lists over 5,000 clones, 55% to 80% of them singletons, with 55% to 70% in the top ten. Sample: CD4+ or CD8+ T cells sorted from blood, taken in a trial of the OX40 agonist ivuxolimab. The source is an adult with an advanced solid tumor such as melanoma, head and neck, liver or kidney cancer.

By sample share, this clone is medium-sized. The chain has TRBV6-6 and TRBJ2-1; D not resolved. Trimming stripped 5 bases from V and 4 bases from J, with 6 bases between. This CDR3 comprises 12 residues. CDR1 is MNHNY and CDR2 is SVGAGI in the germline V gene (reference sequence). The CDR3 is CASSTPYNEQFF. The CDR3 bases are TGTGCCAGCAGTACCCCTTACAATGAGCAGTTCTTC.

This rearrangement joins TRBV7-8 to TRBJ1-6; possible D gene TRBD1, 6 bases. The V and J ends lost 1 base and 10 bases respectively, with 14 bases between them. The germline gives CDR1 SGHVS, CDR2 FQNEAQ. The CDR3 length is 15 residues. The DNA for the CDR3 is TGTGCCAGCAGCTTAGAGGACAGCGCGGGATCACCCCTCCACTTT. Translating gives CASSLEDSAGSPLHF.

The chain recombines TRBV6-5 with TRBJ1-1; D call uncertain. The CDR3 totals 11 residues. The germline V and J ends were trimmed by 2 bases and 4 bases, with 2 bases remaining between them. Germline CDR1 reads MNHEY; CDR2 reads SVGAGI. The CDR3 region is CASSYGTEAFF. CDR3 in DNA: TGTGCCAGCAGTTACGGCACTGAAGCTTTCTTT.

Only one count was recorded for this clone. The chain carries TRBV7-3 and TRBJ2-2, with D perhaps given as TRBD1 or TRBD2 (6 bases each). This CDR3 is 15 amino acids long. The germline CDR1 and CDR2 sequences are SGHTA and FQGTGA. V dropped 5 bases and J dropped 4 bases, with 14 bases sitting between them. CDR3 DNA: TGTGCCAGCAGCCCCACCGGGGGCTCCACCGGGGAGCTGTTTTTT. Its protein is CASSPTGGSTGELFF.

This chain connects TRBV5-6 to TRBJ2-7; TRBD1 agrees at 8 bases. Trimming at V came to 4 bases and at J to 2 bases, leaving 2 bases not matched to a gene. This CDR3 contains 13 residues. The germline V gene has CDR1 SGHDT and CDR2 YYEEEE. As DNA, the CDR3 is TGTGCCAGCAGCCCGGACAGGGCCTACGAGCAGTACTTC. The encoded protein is CASSPDRAYEQYF.

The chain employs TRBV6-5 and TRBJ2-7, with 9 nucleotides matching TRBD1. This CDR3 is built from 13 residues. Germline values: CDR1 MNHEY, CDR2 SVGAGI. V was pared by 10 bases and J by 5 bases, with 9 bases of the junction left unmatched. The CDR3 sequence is CATLGTGLNEQYF. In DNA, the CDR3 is TGTGCCACCTTGGGGACAGGGCTCAACGAGCAGTACTTC.

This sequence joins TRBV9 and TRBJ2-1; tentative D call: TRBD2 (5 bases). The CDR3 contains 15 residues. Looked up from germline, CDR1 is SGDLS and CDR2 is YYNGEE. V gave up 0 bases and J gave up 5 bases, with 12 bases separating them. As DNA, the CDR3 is TGTGCCAGCAGCGTAGAAGGTAGAGGGAACAATGAGCAGTTCTTC. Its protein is CASSVEGRGNNEQFF.

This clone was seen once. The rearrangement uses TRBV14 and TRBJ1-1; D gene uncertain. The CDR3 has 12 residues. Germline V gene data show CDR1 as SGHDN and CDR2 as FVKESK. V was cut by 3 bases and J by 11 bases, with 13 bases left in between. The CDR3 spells CASSQPGRAAFF. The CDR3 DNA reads TGTGCCAGCAGCCAGCCGGGCCGAGCGGCTTTCTTT.

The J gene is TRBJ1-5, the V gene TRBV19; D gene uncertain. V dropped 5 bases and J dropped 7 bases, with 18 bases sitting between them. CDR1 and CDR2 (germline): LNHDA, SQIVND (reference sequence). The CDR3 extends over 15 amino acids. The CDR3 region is CASSLPRSIPQPQHF. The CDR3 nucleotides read TGTGCCAGTAGTCTCCCCCGGTCGATCCCACAGCCCCAGCATTTT. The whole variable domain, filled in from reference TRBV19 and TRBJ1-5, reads DGGITQSPKYLFRKEGQNVTLSCEQNLNHDAMYWYRQDPGQGLRLIYYSQIVNDFQKGDIAEGYSVSREKKESFPLTVTSAQKNPTAFYLCASSLPRSIPQPQHFGDGTRLSIL.

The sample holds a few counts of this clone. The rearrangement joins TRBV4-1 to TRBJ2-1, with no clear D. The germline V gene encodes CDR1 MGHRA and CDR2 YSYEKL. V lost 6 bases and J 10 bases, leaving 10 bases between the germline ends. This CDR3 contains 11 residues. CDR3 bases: TGCGCCAGCAGTCACGGACGAGAGCAGTTCTTC. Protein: CASSHGREQFF.

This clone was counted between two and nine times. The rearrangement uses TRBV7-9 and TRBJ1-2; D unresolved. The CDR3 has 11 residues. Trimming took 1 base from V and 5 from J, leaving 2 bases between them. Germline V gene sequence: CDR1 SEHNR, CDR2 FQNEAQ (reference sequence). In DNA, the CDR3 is TGTGCCAGCAGCTTAGAATATGGCTACACCTTC. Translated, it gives CASSLEYGYTF.

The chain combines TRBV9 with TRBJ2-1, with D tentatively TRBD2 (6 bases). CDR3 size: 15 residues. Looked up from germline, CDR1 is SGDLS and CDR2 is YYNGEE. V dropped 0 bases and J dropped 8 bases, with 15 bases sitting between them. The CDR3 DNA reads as TGTGCCAGCAGCGTAGGTGGAGGGGTGGGCGATGAGCAGTTCTTC. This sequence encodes CASSVGGGVGDEQFF.

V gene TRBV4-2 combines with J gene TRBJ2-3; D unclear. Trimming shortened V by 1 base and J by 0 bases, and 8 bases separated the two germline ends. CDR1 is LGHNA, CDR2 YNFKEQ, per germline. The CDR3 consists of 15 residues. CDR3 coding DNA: TGTGCCAGCAGCCAAGTCCAGTCTAGCACAGATACGCAGTATTTT. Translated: CASSQVQSSTDTQYF.

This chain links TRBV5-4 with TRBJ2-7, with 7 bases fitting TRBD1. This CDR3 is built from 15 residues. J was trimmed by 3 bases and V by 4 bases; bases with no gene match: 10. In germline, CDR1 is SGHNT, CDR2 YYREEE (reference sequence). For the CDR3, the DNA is TGTGCCAGCAGCAGCCCCGGTGGGACAGTCTACGAGCAGTACTTC. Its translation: CASSSPGGTVYEQYF.

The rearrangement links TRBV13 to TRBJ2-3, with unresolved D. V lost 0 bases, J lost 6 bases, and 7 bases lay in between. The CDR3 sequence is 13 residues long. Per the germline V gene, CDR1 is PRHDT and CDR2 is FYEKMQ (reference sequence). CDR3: CASSLGQSDTQYF. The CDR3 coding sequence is TGTGCCAGCAGCTTAGGCCAATCGGATACGCAGTATTTT.

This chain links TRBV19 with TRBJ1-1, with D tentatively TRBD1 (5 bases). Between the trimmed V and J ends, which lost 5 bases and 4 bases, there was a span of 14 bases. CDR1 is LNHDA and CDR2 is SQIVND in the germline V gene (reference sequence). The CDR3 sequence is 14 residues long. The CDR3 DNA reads TGTGCCAGTAGTGGGGGAATGATAACCACTGAAGCTTTCTTT. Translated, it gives CASSGGMITTEAFF. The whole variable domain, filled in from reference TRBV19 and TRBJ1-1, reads DGGITQSPKYLFRKEGQNVTLSCEQNLNHDAMYWYRQDPGQGLRLIYYSQIVNDFQKGDIAEGYSVSREKKESFPLTVTSAQKNPTAFYLCASSGGMITTEAFFGQGTRLTVV.

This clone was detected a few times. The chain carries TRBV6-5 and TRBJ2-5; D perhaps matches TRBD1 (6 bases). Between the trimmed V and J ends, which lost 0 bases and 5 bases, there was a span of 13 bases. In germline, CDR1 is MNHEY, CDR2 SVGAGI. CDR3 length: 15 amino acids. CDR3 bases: TGTGCCAGCAGTTACTCGGAACAGGGCGACGAGACCCAGTACTTC. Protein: CASSYSEQGDETQYF.

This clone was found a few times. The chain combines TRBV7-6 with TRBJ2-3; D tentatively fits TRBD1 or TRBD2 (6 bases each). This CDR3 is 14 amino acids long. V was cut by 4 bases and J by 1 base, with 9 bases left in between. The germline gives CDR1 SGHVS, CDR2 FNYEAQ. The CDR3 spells CASSSRGRTDTQYF. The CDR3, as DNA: TGTGCCAGCAGCTCTCGGGGGCGCACAGATACGCAGTATTTT.

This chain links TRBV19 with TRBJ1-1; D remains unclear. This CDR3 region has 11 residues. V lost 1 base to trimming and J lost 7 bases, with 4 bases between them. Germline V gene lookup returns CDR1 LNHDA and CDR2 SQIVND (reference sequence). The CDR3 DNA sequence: TGTGCCAGTAGTATAGGGTATGAAGCTTTCTTT. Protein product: CASSIGYEAFF.

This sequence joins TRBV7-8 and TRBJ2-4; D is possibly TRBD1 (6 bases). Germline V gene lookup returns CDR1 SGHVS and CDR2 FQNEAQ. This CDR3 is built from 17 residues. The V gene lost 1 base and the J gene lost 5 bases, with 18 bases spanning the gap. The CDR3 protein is CASSLDDRQAFENIQYF. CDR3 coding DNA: TGTGCCAGCAGCTTAGATGATAGACAGGCTTTCGAAAACATTCAGTACTTC.

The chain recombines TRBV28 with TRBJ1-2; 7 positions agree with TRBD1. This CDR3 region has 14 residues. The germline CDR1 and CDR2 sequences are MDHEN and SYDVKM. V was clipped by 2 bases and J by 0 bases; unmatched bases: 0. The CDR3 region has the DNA TGTGCCAGCAGTTTACAGGGGGCTAACTATGGCTACACCTTC. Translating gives CASSLQGANYGYTF.

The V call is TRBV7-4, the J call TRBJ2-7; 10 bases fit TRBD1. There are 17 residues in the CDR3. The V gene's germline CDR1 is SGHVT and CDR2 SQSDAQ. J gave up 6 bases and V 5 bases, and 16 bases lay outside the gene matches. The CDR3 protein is CASSLRHEPGTGAEQYF. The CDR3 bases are TGTGCCAGCAGCCTGAGACACGAACCCGGGACAGGGGCCGAGCAGTACTTC.

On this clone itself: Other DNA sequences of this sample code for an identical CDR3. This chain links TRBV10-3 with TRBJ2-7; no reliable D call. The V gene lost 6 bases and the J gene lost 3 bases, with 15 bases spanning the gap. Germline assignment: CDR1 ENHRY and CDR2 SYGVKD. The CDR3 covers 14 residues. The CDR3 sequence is CAISGLPVNYEQYF. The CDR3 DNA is TGTGCCATCAGCGGTCTACCGGTTAACTACGAGCAGTACTTC.

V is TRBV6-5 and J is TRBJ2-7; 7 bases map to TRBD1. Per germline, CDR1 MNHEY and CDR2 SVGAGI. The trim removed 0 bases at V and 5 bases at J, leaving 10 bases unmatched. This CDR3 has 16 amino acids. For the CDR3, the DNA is TGTGCCAGCAGTTACTCCCTTACAGGGGTCGTCAACGAGCAGTACTTC. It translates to CASSYSLTGVVNEQYF.

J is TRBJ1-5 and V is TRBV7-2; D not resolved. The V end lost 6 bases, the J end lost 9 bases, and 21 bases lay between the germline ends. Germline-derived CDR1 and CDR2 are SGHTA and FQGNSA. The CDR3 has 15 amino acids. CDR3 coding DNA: TGTGCCAGCAGACCCGGGTCTAACCGATTGGGGCCCCAGCATTTT. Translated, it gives CASRPGSNRLGPQHF.

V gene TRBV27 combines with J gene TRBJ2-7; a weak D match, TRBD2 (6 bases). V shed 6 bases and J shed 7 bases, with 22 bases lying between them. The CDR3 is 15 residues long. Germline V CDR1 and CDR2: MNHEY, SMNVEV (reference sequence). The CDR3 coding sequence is TGTGCCAGCAGAAGGGGTACGAGGGACGGGGGAGAGCAGTACTTC. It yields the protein CASRRGTRDGGEQYF.

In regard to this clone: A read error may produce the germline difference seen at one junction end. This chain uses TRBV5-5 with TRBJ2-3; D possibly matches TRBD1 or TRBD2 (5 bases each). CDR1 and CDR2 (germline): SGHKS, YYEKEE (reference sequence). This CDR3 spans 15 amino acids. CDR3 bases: TGCGCCAGCAGCCCCTCTGGGGGAGGCACAGATACGCAGTATTTT. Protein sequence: CASSPSGGGTDTQYF.

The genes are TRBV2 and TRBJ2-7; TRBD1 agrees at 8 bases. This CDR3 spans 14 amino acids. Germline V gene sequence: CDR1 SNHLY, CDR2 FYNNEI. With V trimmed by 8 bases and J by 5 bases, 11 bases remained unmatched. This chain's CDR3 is CASEGQDGGNEQYF. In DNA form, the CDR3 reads TGTGCCAGCGAGGGACAGGACGGAGGGAACGAGCAGTACTTC.

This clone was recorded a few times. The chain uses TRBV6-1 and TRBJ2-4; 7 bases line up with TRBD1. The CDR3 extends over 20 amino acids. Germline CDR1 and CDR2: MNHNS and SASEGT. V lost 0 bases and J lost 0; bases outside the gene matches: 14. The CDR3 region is CASSEALVSDRILAKNIQYF. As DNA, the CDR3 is TGTGCCAGCAGTGAAGCGCTTGTATCGGACAGGATCTTAGCCAAAAACATTCAGTACTTC.